A single sample gave rise to the 26 T cell receptor beta chains below, sequenced in a study of metastatic and nonmetastatic thyroid tumors. Every patient was untreated before thyroid surgery. TCRdb recomputed clones from the PCR reads via MiXCR. The sample yields about 21,000 clones, around a quarter seen once. The sequenced sample was tumor tissue. Every receptor here comes from a female donor with papillary thyroid cancer or a benign thyroid nodule (not recorded which). Some clones in this sample may be carry-over from other donors' samples.

The chain combines TRBV18 with TRBJ1-1; perhaps TRBD1 as D (6 bases). This CDR3 is 13 amino acids long. The V end was cut by 10 bases, the J end by 7 bases, with 19 bases between. The V gene's germline CDR1 is KGHSH and CDR2 LQKENI. The chain's CDR3 is CATWGLARGEAFF. CDR3 nucleotide sequence: TGTGCCACCTGGGGTCTCGCCAGGGGTGAAGCTTTCTTT.

In its sample, this clone was seen many times. This chain joins TRBV7-8 and TRBJ1-1; 12 positions match TRBD1. This CDR3 is built from 17 residues. The J segment lost 5 bases and the V segment lost 2 bases, leaving 9 bases of the junction unmatched. Germline CDR1 reads SGHVS; CDR2 reads FQNEAQ. The CDR3: CASSLIPGQGARTEAFF. DNA for the CDR3: TGTGCCAGCAGCTTAATACCGGGACAGGGGGCGCGAACTGAAGCTTTCTTT.

The chain joins TRBV6-4 to TRBJ1-2, with 7 bases aligning to TRBD1. The J segment lost 8 bases and the V segment lost 3 bases, leaving 12 bases of the junction unmatched. CDR1 is MRHNA, CDR2 SNTAGT, per germline. The CDR3 contains 15 residues. The DNA for the CDR3 is TGTGCCAGCAGTGAAAGGGGGAGGGGGCAACGGGGCTACACCTTC. This sequence encodes CASSERGRGQRGYTF.

There are many counts of this clone. The chain uses TRBV27 and TRBJ2-1, with 12 bases fitting TRBD2. Looked up from germline, CDR1 is MNHEY and CDR2 is SMNVEV (reference sequence). V was pared by 7 bases and J by 4 bases, with 8 bases of the junction left unmatched. The CDR3 runs 16 residues. The CDR3 reads CASKTSGTSGYNEQFF. The CDR3 nucleotides are TGTGCCAGCAAGACCTCCGGGACTAGCGGGTACAATGAGCAGTTCTTC.

The CDR3 region has the DNA TGTGCCAGCAGTTACGCCGGGGAGCTGTTTTTT. Translated, it gives CASSYAGELFF. The V call is TRBV6-5, the J call TRBJ2-2; D is unclear. This CDR3 contains 11 residues. The germline gives CDR1 MNHEY, CDR2 SVGAGI. V lost 2 bases to trimming and J lost 6 bases, with 1 base between them.

As concerns this clone: A much more abundant neighbour one base away suggests this may be a read error. Without the conserved terminal phenylalanine or tryptophan, this CDR3 likely stems from a read error. The DNA is left out, because the CDR3 cannot be placed on it with certainty; the CDR3 is given as TCRdb lists it. The chain employs TRBV7-9 and TRBJ2-7. From its first to its last residue, the CDR3 has 8 amino acids. CDR1 and CDR2 from the germline V gene are SEHNR and FQNEAQ (reference sequence). CDR3 in amino acids: CASSLSPT.

This clone was counted only a few times. The chain employs TRBV7-8 and TRBJ1-4; D perhaps matches TRBD1 (6 bases). Trimming took off 2 bases at V and 8 bases at J, with 12 bases between the two ends. The CDR3 has 14 amino acids. Looked up from germline, CDR1 is SGHVS and CDR2 is FQNEAQ. CDR3 residues: CASSLLDSSEKLFF. CDR3 bases: TGTGCCAGCAGCTTACTGGACAGTAGCGAAAAACTGTTTTTT.

This clone was recorded many times. V is TRBV19 and J is TRBJ1-5; D unclear. Trimming stripped 7 bases from V and 3 bases from J, with 16 bases between. The CDR3 is made up of 15 amino acids. Germline CDR1 LNHDA, CDR2 SQIVND (reference sequence). The CDR3 sequence: CASIRQAGTNQPQHF. In nucleotides, the CDR3 is TGTGCCAGTATAAGGCAGGCTGGAACCAATCAGCCCCAGCATTTT.

V usage is TRBV25-1 and J usage is TRBJ1-1; no reliable D call. Germline V lookup: CDR1 MGHDK, CDR2 SYGVNS. The CDR3 has 13 amino acids. V lost 3 bases and J 2 bases, leaving 7 bases between the germline ends. CDR3: CASSDWSNTEAFF. For the CDR3, the DNA is TGTGCCAGCAGTGACTGGAGTAACACTGAAGCTTTCTTT.

This clone was counted ten times or more. Additional DNA sequences in this sample encode the identical CDR3. The chain has TRBV19 and TRBJ1-1; D might be TRBD1 (5 bases). The CDR3 contains 14 residues. V lost 6 bases, J lost 0 bases, and 11 bases lay in between. CDR1 LNHDA and CDR2 SQIVND come from the germline V gene (reference sequence). CDR3 sequence reads: CASSPAGLNTEAFF. The DNA for the CDR3 is TGTGCCAGTAGCCCCGCAGGGTTGAACACTGAAGCTTTCTTT.

This clone occurred many times. The V call is TRBV7-8, the J call TRBJ2-7; 8 bases match TRBD2. The V and J ends lost 3 bases and 4 bases, in that order; junction bases with no gene match: 5. Germline CDR1 and CDR2: SGHVS and FQNEAQ. There are 14 residues in the CDR3. CDR3 sequence reads: CASSFGGAMYEQYF. In nucleotides, the CDR3 is TGTGCCAGCAGCTTCGGGGGGGCCATGTACGAGCAGTACTTC.

This clone was seen many times. The chain carries TRBV27 and TRBJ2-1, with D unresolved. The CDR3 extends over 13 amino acids. V was pared by 0 bases and J by 9 bases, with 9 bases between. The V gene's germline CDR1 is MNHEY and CDR2 SMNVEV (reference sequence). This CDR3 reads CASSLSVLSEQFF. DNA of the CDR3: TGTGCCAGCAGTTTATCTGTTTTGAGTGAGCAGTTCTTC.

Points on this clone: At one of its ends the junction is not consistent with the germline gene, which may arise from a read error. V usage is TRBV6-1 and J usage is TRBJ1-2, with D tentatively TRBD1 (6 bases). Germline-derived CDR1 and CDR2 are MNHNS and SASEGT. The CDR3 is 16 amino acids. The CDR3 region is CQQSQKRDTTNYGYTF. The CDR3 region has the DNA TGCCAGCAGTCCCAAAAGCGGGACACAACTAACTATGGCTACACCTTC.

The rearrangement links TRBV11-1 to TRBJ2-7; no firm D call. CDR3 size: 12 residues. The V gene's germline CDR1 is SGHAT and CDR2 FQDESV (reference sequence). V lost 5 bases and J lost 6, with 11 bases in between. The CDR3 region has the DNA TGTGCCAGCAGCGCCTTAGCTAGCGAGCAGTACTTC. The encoded protein is CASSALASEQYF.

Worth noting for this clone: One end of the junction does not line up with germline, which may come from a read error. This rearrangement joins TRBV24-1 to TRBJ2-1; 14 bases agree with TRBD2. CDR1 KGHDR and CDR2 SFDVKD come from the germline V gene. The CDR3 loop spans 19 amino acids. CDR3 in amino acids: CATSDSTSGRAQSYNEQFF. CDR3 bases: TGTGCCACCAGTGATTCGACTAGCGGGAGGGCCCAATCCTACAATGAGCAGTTCTTT.

J is TRBJ1-1 and V is TRBV5-1, with TRBD1 matching 7 bases. The CDR3 spans 15 residues. Germline V gene lookup returns CDR1 SGHRS and CDR2 YFSETQ. V shed 4 bases, J shed 7 bases, and the junction held 13 bases outside the gene matches. CDR3 sequence (DNA): TGCGCCAGCAGCCCCGAGGTTGACAGGGTGGGTGAAGCTTTCTTT. Protein product: CASSPEVDRVGEAFF.

There are a few counts of this clone. The rearrangement links TRBV28 to TRBJ2-7; TRBD1 is a possible D gene (5 bases). Per germline, CDR1 MDHEN and CDR2 SYDVKM. V lost 3 bases and J 3 bases, leaving 6 bases between the germline ends. This CDR3 is built from 12 residues. The CDR3 region is CASSFRVYEQYF. DNA of the CDR3: TGTGCCAGCAGTTTCAGGGTCTACGAGCAGTACTTC.

This clone was counted many times. The chain employs TRBV2 and TRBJ1-6; D possibly corresponds to TRBD1 (6 bases). V lost 6 bases and J 7 bases, leaving 13 bases between the germline ends. CDR3 length: 14 residues. Looked up from germline, CDR1 is SNHLY and CDR2 is FYNNEI. The DNA for the CDR3 is TGTGCCAGCAGGGGAACTACAGGGAATTCACCCCTCCACTTT. Its protein is CASRGTTGNSPLHF.

This clone was detected only a few times. The genes are TRBV6-5 and TRBJ1-1; D is perhaps TRBD1 (5 bases). V was shortened by 4 bases and J by 1 base, with 13 bases between the two germline ends. CDR1 is MNHEY, CDR2 SVGAGI, per germline. The CDR3 is made up of 15 amino acids. CDR3 DNA sequence: TGTGCCAGCAGTTCCCCACAGGCGGGGAACACTGAAGCTTTCTTT. It translates to CASSSPQAGNTEAFF.

The chain uses TRBV6-1 and TRBJ2-1; TRBD2 matches at 10 bases. CDR3 length equals 15 residues. From germline, CDR1 is MNHNS and CDR2 SASEGT. V trimming: 5 bases; J trimming: 3 bases; junction bases outside the gene matches: 4. In DNA, the CDR3 is TGTGCCAGCAGTCTTTTAGCGGGGGGCTACAATGAGCAGTTCTTC. It translates to CASSLLAGGYNEQFF.

To note about this clone: The same CDR3 also results from other DNA sequences found in this sample. The chain uses TRBV3-1 and TRBJ2-7; 12 positions agree with TRBD2. This CDR3 contains 14 residues. The J segment lost 6 bases and the V segment lost 4 bases, leaving 4 bases of the junction unmatched. Germline V gene sequence: CDR1 LGHDT, CDR2 YNNKEL (reference sequence). CDR3 region: CASSPGLAGFEQYF. DNA for the CDR3: TGTGCCAGCAGCCCAGGACTAGCGGGGTTCGAGCAGTACTTC.

In this sample, this clone turned up many times. CDR3 sequence reads: CASSSFDIAGALNEQFF. CDR3 in DNA: TGTGCCAGCAGTTCCTTTGATATTGCGGGAGCCTTAAATGAGCAGTTCTTC. This chain links TRBV28 with TRBJ2-1, with TRBD2 matching over 7 bases. CDR3 length: 17 amino acids. Trimming at V came to 4 bases and at J to 7 bases, leaving 16 bases not matched to a gene. CDR1 is MDHEN and CDR2 is SYDVKM in the germline V gene. Full variable domain (remainder filled in from reference TRBV28 and TRBJ2-1): DVKVTQSSRYLVKRTGEKVFLECVQDMDHENMFWYRQDPGLGLRLIYFSYDVKMKEKGDIPEGYSVSREKKERFSLILESASTNQTSMYLCASSSFDIAGALNEQFFGPGTRLTVL.

This clone was seen just once. J is TRBJ1-1 and V is TRBV2; 8 bases are a match to TRBD1. Germline V gene lookup returns CDR1 SNHLY and CDR2 FYNNEI. The ends lost 3 bases at V and 1 base at J; junction bases unmatched: 7. The CDR3 is made up of 16 amino acids. The CDR3 DNA follows: TGTGCCAGCAGTGAGTACCACCAGGGGGCGAACACTGAAGCTTTCTTT. It yields the protein CASSEYHQGANTEAFF.

This clone was seen many times. This chain joins TRBV18 and TRBJ2-1; D gene ambiguous. V lost 4 bases and J 4 bases, leaving 14 bases between the germline ends. Germline-derived CDR1 and CDR2 are KGHSH and LQKENI. The CDR3 has 15 residues. The DNA of the CDR3 is TGTGCCAGCTCACGCCCCTCGGGCGGATACAATGAGCAGTTCTTC. This codes for CASSRPSGGYNEQFF.

The V and J genes are TRBV20-1 and TRBJ2-1; 12 nucleotides match TRBD2. The V segment lost 5 bases and the J segment 13 bases; nucleotides outside the gene matches: 18. This CDR3 contains 16 residues. In germline, CDR1 is DFQATT, CDR2 SNEGSKA (reference sequence). The CDR3 protein is CSAASGGARSYNYQFF. In DNA, the CDR3 is TGCAGTGCTGCTAGCGGGGGGGCTAGGAGCTACAATTATCAGTTCTTC.

By share, this clone counts as medium-sized. This chain uses TRBV6-1 with TRBJ2-7; TRBD2 matches 7 bases. V trimming: 0 bases; J trimming: 3 bases; junction bases outside the gene matches: 5. The CDR3 is made up of 15 amino acids. In germline, CDR1 is MNHNS, CDR2 SASEGT. The CDR3 loop reads CASSEAGSGGYEQYF. CDR3 nucleotides: TGTGCCAGCAGTGAAGCCGGCTCGGGGGGCTACGAGCAGTACTTC.